A single sample is the source of the 27 T cell receptor beta chains below, sequenced in a study of T cells in tuberculosis. Sequenced by immunoSEQ multiplex PCR; TCRdb stores in-frame clones only, minus some. This sample has roughly 41,000 clones; approximately 94% occur once, and the top ten carry about an eighth. Sequencing used PBMCs. The receptor source for this set is a donor between 10 and 35 years old with latent tuberculosis or without tuberculosis infection. Some clones in this sample may be carry-over from other donors' samples.

The chain recombines TRBV5-4 with TRBJ2-3; D might be TRBD1 (5 bases). The CDR3 runs to 15 residues. Between the trimmed V and J ends, which lost 0 bases and 5 bases, there was a span of 13 bases. The germline V gene encodes CDR1 SGHNT and CDR2 YYREEE (reference sequence). The CDR3 DNA reads as TGTGCCAGCAGCTTGGGAGGTTTGCAGGGAGATACGCAGTATTTT. This translates into CASSLGGLQGDTQYF.

The chain combines TRBV27 with TRBJ2-1; 16 bases map to TRBD2. Looked up from germline, CDR1 is MNHEY and CDR2 is SMNVEV (reference sequence). Trimming removed 6 bases from V and 7 bases from J; junction bases left unmatched: 3. The CDR3 loop spans 15 amino acids. CDR3 DNA sequence: TGTGCCAGCAGAAAGGGACTAGCGGGGGGGAATGAGCAGTTCTTC. It codes for CASRKGLAGGNEQFF.

This sequence joins TRBV5-6 and TRBJ2-7; D remains ambiguous. The CDR3 sequence is 14 residues long. Deletions cut 1 base from V and 2 bases from J, with 10 bases between. In germline, CDR1 is SGHDT, CDR2 YYEEEE. The CDR3 sequence is CASSLTVLPYEQYF. For the CDR3, the DNA is TGTGCCAGCAGCTTGACAGTCTTGCCCTACGAGCAGTACTTC.

The CDR3 sequence is CASSFLLEVGNEQFF. The CDR3 DNA is TGTGCCAGCAGTTTTCTACTAGAGGTCGGCAATGAGCAGTTCTTC. The chain recombines TRBV28 with TRBJ2-1; D possibly corresponds to TRBD2 (5 bases). Germline V gives CDR1 MDHEN, CDR2 SYDVKM. V was pared by 3 bases and J by 6 bases, with 15 bases between. The CDR3 spans 15 residues.

This chain joins TRBV7-9 and TRBJ2-5, with 10 bases aligning to TRBD2. CDR3 size: 16 residues. Per the germline V gene, CDR1 is SEHNR and CDR2 is FQNEAQ (reference sequence). V lost 6 bases and J lost 3; bases outside the gene matches: 10. CDR3 residues: CASSEAQLAGKETQYF. The CDR3 nucleotides read TGTGCCAGCAGTGAAGCCCAACTAGCGGGGAAAGAGACCCAGTACTTC.

On this clone itself: One junction end does not reproduce the germline sequence, and a read error may be involved. The V call is TRBV5-4, the J call TRBJ1-4; the D is unclear. Per germline, CDR1 SGHNT and CDR2 YYREEE (reference sequence). This CDR3 is 13 amino acids long. CDR3 bases: TGTGCCAGTAGCTTGGCAGGCAGAGAAAAACTGTTTTTT. The encoded protein is CASSLAGREKLFF.

The rearrangement uses TRBV7-2 and TRBJ1-5; TRBD1 matches at 7 bases. V shed 2 bases and J 6 bases; nucleotides not matched to a gene: 10. CDR1 SGHTA and CDR2 FQGNSA come from the germline V gene. The CDR3 totals 16 residues. The CDR3 region has the DNA TGTGCCAGCAGCTTATTACCGACAGGGTTGGGTCAGCCCCAGCATTTT. Its protein is CASSLLPTGLGQPQHF.

This clone showed up just a few times. The CDR3 DNA sequence: TGTGCCAGCAGCAGGGGACAGGGGAGCTATGGCTACACCTTC. Translating it yields CASSRGQGSYGYTF. The V call is TRBV6-5, the J call TRBJ1-2; 10 bases are shared with TRBD1. In germline, CDR1 is MNHEY, CDR2 SVGAGI. CDR3 length: 14 amino acids. Unmatched junction bases numbered 5, after V lost 6 bases and J lost 4 bases.

CDR3 amino acids: CASSRDSLWETEAFF. In DNA, the CDR3 is TGTGCCAGTAGTAGAGACAGTCTTTGGGAGACTGAAGCTTTCTTT. V gene TRBV19 combines with J gene TRBJ1-1; the D gene is possibly TRBD1 (5 bases). V dropped 4 bases and J dropped 5 bases, with 17 bases sitting between them. Per germline, CDR1 LNHDA and CDR2 SQIVND (reference sequence). This CDR3 is built from 15 residues.

V gene TRBV5-6 combines with J gene TRBJ2-3, with 9 bases matching TRBD2. The CDR3 covers 15 residues. CDR1 and CDR2 from the germline V gene are SGHDT and YYEEEE. The V gene end was trimmed by 1 base and the J gene end by 1 base; junction bases not matched to a gene: 1. CDR3 residues: CASSLIAGGTDTQYF. The DNA of the CDR3 is TGTGCCAGCAGCTTGATAGCGGGGGGCACAGATACGCAGTATTTT.

This clone occurred once. An end of the junction differs from the germline gene, which may be a read error. This sequence joins TRBV15 and TRBJ2-7, with D possibly matching TRBD2 (5 bases). The CDR3 is 12 amino acids. Germline values: CDR1 LNHNV, CDR2 YYDKDF (reference sequence). CDR3 sequence: CATSREARGQYF. The CDR3 nucleotides are TGTGCCACCAGCCGAGAGGCACGGGGACAGTACTTC. The variable domain in full, with the rest retrieved from reference TRBV15 and TRBJ2-7, is DAMVIQNPRYQVTQFGKPVTLSCSQTLNHNVMYWYQQKSSQAPKLLFHYYDKDFNNEADTPDNFQSRRPNTSFCFLDIRSPGLGDTAMYLCATSREARGQYFGPGTRLTVT.

This sequence joins TRBV6-5 and TRBJ1-4; 9 bases line up with TRBD1. The CDR3 runs 14 residues. The junction had 3 bases not matched to a gene; V was cut back by 6 bases and J by 4 bases. CDR1 MNHEY and CDR2 SVGAGI come from the germline V gene. The CDR3 region has the DNA TGTGCCAGCAGCCTGGGACAGGGTAATGAAAAACTGTTTTTT. Its protein product is CASSLGQGNEKLFF.

The V call is TRBV9, the J call TRBJ1-3; 7 nucleotides line up with TRBD1. Unmatched junction bases numbered 4, after V lost 0 bases and J lost 4 bases. The CDR3 contains 15 residues. CDR1 is SGDLS, CDR2 YYNGEE, per germline. In nucleotides, the CDR3 is TGTGCCAGCAGCGTAGAGGGGGCTTCAGGAAACACCATATATTTT. Protein sequence: CASSVEGASGNTIYF.

The chain links TRBV2 to TRBJ2-7, with TRBD1 matching 8 bases. The CDR3 sequence is 12 residues long. Germline loops: CDR1 SNHLY, CDR2 FYNNEI. V was clipped by 0 bases and J by 11 bases; unmatched bases: 3. The CDR3 nucleotides are TGTGCCAGCAGTGAAGCCCAGGGGGCTAAGTACGTC. This translates into CASSEAQGAKYV.

V gene TRBV5-1 combines with J gene TRBJ1-1; possible D gene TRBD1, 5 bases. The V gene lost 1 base and the J gene lost 4 bases, with 5 bases spanning the gap. The CDR3 is 12 amino acids. CDR1 SGHRS and CDR2 YFSETQ come from the germline V gene. As DNA, the CDR3 is TGCGCCAGCAGCTTGAGGGGCACTGAAGCTTTCTTT. Its protein is CASSLRGTEAFF.

The chain uses TRBV4-3 and TRBJ1-1; D might be TRBD1 (6 bases). The germline V and J ends were trimmed by 2 bases and 1 base, with 11 bases remaining between them. The CDR3 length is 15 residues. CDR1 LGHNA and CDR2 YSLEER come from the germline V gene. In DNA form, the CDR3 reads TGCGCCAGCAGCCAAATCCTACAGGGGAACACTGAAGCTTTCTTT. Amino acid sequence: CASSQILQGNTEAFF.

V gene TRBV4-3 combines with J gene TRBJ1-1; D not resolved. Trimming stripped 2 bases from V and 3 bases from J, with 10 bases between. In germline, CDR1 is LGHNA, CDR2 YSLEER. CDR3 length: 14 residues. The CDR3: CASSQLSRHTEAFF. The CDR3 DNA reads as TGCGCCAGCAGCCAACTTTCGAGGCACACTGAAGCTTTCTTT.

The genes are TRBV5-1 and TRBJ2-1; maybe TRBD1 (5 bases). CDR1 is SGHRS, CDR2 YFSETQ, per germline. Trimming removed 3 bases from V and 5 bases from J, with 15 bases in between. The CDR3 extends over 15 amino acids. For the CDR3, the DNA is TGCGCCAGCAGCTCAGGGCCGTACGAAGACAATGAGCAGTTCTTC. It encodes CASSSGPYEDNEQFF.

The chain recombines TRBV18 with TRBJ2-7; 8 bases line up with TRBD1. Germline trimming cut 6 bases from V and 2 bases from J; bases unmatched to any gene: 15. The CDR3 has 17 residues. CDR1 is KGHSH and CDR2 is LQKENI in the germline V gene. CDR3 sequence reads: CASSPTRYETGAYEQYF. CDR3 bases: TGTGCCAGCTCCCCGACCAGGTATGAGACAGGGGCCTACGAGCAGTACTTC.

The chain is built from TRBV2 and TRBJ1-5; D possibly corresponds to TRBD1 (5 bases). The CDR3 contains 14 residues. With 10 bases removed from V and 1 base from J, the gap between germline ends came to 14 bases. Germline CDR1 and CDR2: SNHLY and FYNNEI. For the CDR3, the DNA is TGTGCCACCGCACAGGAGTCGAGCAATCAGCCCCAGCATTTT. Translation gives CATAQESSNQPQHF.

This clone was counted once. The chain joins TRBV7-6 to TRBJ2-7, with 10 positions matching TRBD1. Germline CDR1 SGHVS, CDR2 FNYEAQ. V was clipped by 5 bases and J by 2 bases; unmatched bases: 6. This CDR3 has 15 residues. Here the CDR3 DNA reads TGTGCCAGCAGCCCGACAGGGGGCCTTCCCTACGAGCAGTACTTC. This sequence encodes CASSPTGGLPYEQYF. The full variable domain, with the rest looked up from reference TRBV7-6 and TRBJ2-7, is GAGVSQSPRYKVTKRGQDVALRCDPISGHVSLYWYRQALGQGPEFLTYFNYEAQQDKSGLPNDRFSAERPEGSISTLTIQRTEQRDSAMYRCASSPTGGLPYEQYFGPGTRLTVT.

This chain joins TRBV20-1 and TRBJ2-7; TRBD1 is a possible D gene (5 bases). The V gene lost 3 bases and the J gene lost 6 bases, with 9 bases spanning the gap. There are 11 residues in the CDR3. The germline CDR1 and CDR2 sequences are DFQATT and SNEGSKA (reference sequence). The CDR3 loop reads CSASTQGEQYF. The CDR3 DNA is TGCAGTGCTAGTACCCAGGGCGAGCAGTACTTC.

The chain uses TRBV10-3 and TRBJ2-3; 7 bases align to TRBD2. Germline-derived CDR1 and CDR2 are ENHRY and SYGVKD. V was pared by 4 bases and J by 4 bases, with 5 bases of the junction left unmatched. The CDR3 length is 14 residues. DNA of the CDR3: TGTGCCATCAGTGCCCTAGCGGAAGCAGATACGCAGTATTTT. Protein: CAISALAEADTQYF.

This sequence joins TRBV18 and TRBJ1-2; perhaps TRBD1 as D (6 bases). The V end lost 0 bases, the J end lost 3 bases, and 23 bases lay between the germline ends. Per germline, CDR1 KGHSH and CDR2 LQKENI. The CDR3 runs to 19 residues. The CDR3 here is CASSPPFGQFRRADYGYTF. The CDR3, as DNA: TGTGCCAGCTCACCACCCTTCGGACAGTTTCGAAGGGCAGACTATGGCTACACCTTC.

CDR3 nucleotides: TGCAGCGTTCGACAGGGGAACACCGGGGAGCTGTTTTTT. This codes for CSVRQGNTGELFF. V and J are TRBV29-1 and TRBJ2-2; 7 nucleotides align to TRBD1. Germline-derived CDR1 and CDR2 are SQVTM and ANQGSEA. With V trimmed by 5 bases and J by 1 base, 1 base remained unmatched. The CDR3 is made up of 13 amino acids.

The V and J genes are TRBV5-1 and TRBJ2-3; 7 nucleotides agree with TRBD2. The CDR3 runs 13 residues. J gave up 2 bases and V 6 bases, and 3 bases lay outside the gene matches. Germline V gene sequence: CDR1 SGHRS, CDR2 YFSETQ. CDR3 protein: CASTLADTDTQYF. The CDR3 nucleotides read TGCGCCAGCACTCTAGCGGACACAGATACGCAGTATTTT. Full variable domain (outside the CDR3, taken from reference TRBV5-1 and TRBJ2-3): KAGVTQTPRYLIKTRGQQVTLSCSPISGHRSVSWYQQTPGQGLQFLFEYFSETQRNKGNFPGRFSGRQFSNSRSEMNVSTLELGDSALYLCASTLADTDTQYFGPGTRLTVL.

The rearrangement joins TRBV6-1 to TRBJ2-1, with D perhaps TRBD2 (5 bases). Germline V lookup: CDR1 MNHNS, CDR2 SASEGT. This CDR3 is 13 amino acids long. V was trimmed by 11 bases and J by 2 bases, leaving 13 bases between them. The CDR3 region has the DNA TGTGCCGGCTCGGGATACACCTACAATGAGCAGTTCTTC. It specifies CAGSGYTYNEQFF.